This TCR beta chain was sequenced in a study of T cell responses to AZD1222 COVID-19 vaccine. Study results and limitations: White British people made up most donors, females outnumbered males, and clonal diversity was possibly underestimated. Unmutated variant regions reportedly attract nearly half of all spike-specific TCRs. Seropositive at baseline were only a handful of AZD1222 recipients. Repertoire sampling happened only post peak T cell response.

The data were produced by immunoSEQ multiplex PCR, yet TCRdb's version contains in-frame clones alone and is incomplete. The data show some 150,000 clones, under 95% seen once. Remarks on this clone: The target antigen is unknown.

V lost 0 bases and J 10 bases, leaving 10 bases between the germline ends. This CDR3 contains 14 residues. Germline CDR1 reads MRHNA; CDR2 reads SNTAGT. The material was peripheral blood, obtained on day 0 of MenACWY control vaccination. The clonotype originates from an adult in good health. The V gene is TRBV6-4, the J gene TRBJ1-6, with D uncertain. This CDR3 is CASSDSTWGSPLHF. DNA of the CDR3: TGTGCCAGCAGTGACTCGACATGGGGATCACCCCTCCACTTT.